These 7 T cell receptor beta chains were sequenced from one sample in a study of blood T cells in healthy people across ages. With a J-beta primer mix and a sample-barcoded 5' primer, a second PCR ran about 6 to 11 cycles. TCRdb ran MiXCR on the 5' RACE reads and lists one entry per CDR3 protein. Of 2 million or so distinct CDR3 sequences detected, about 50% appear once; the ten largest clones hold around 2.1%. Sequencing input: blood. The receptors here all came from a woman in her forties in good health.

The rearrangement uses TRBV29-1 and TRBJ2-4, with TRBD2 matching 7 bases. The CDR3 is 12 amino acids. Germline V gene lookup returns CDR1 SQVTM and CDR2 ANQGSEA. Trimming removed 4 bases from V and 7 bases from J; junction bases left unmatched: 4. The CDR3 DNA reads TGCAGCGTTGGGGAGGGCAGTAACATTCAGTACTTC. This sequence encodes CSVGEGSNIQYF.

The CDR3 DNA sequence: TGTGCCACCCAGGACGGTTTGAGAGCCCTCCACTTT. Translation gives CATQDGLRALHF. This rearrangement joins TRBV28 to TRBJ1-6; D is unclear. This CDR3 comprises 12 residues. Germline loops: CDR1 MDHEN, CDR2 SYDVKM. The V end was cut by 10 bases, the J end by 14 bases, with 18 bases between.

Only a few counts were recorded for this clonotype. This sequence joins TRBV5-1 and TRBJ2-7; TRBD1 or TRBD2 may be the D gene (7 bases each). The CDR3 totals 14 residues. CDR1 SGHRS and CDR2 YFSETQ come from the germline V gene. V lost 7 bases and J 4 bases, leaving 18 bases between the germline ends. The CDR3 loop reads CASGRGQTLYEQYF. The CDR3 DNA follows: TGCGCCAGCGGGAGGGGACAGACTTTATACGAGCAGTACTTC.

This clonotype has a handful of counts. The J gene is TRBJ1-6, the V gene TRBV6-5; 9 nucleotides line up with TRBD1. This CDR3 contains 13 residues. The germline gives CDR1 MNHEY, CDR2 SVGAGI. With 6 bases clipped from V and 7 bases from J, the junction kept 1 base outside the gene matches. The CDR3 protein is CASRGTGNSPLHF. CDR3 nucleotides: TGTGCCAGCAGGGGGACAGGGAATTCACCCCTCCACTTT.

The rearrangement links TRBV27 to TRBJ2-1; the match to TRBD1 covers 10 bases. The V and J ends lost 5 bases and 6 bases, in that order; junction bases with no gene match: 16. The CDR3 is 18 residues long. Germline V gene sequence: CDR1 MNHEY, CDR2 SMNVEV (reference sequence). The CDR3 DNA follows: TGTGCCAGCAGTCTAACATTGCCCGGGACAGGGGTCCTCAATGAGCAGTTCTTC. Its translation: CASSLTLPGTGVLNEQFF.

The V gene is TRBV20-1, the J gene TRBJ1-5, with D perhaps TRBD1 (5 bases). V gave up 5 bases and J gave up 0 bases, with 17 bases separating them. The CDR3 has 16 residues. From germline, CDR1 is DFQATT and CDR2 SNEGSKA (reference sequence). The CDR3 DNA reads TGCAGTGCTGGCAAGTTGGGGGGGTATAGCAATCAGCCCCAGCATTTT. Encoded protein: CSAGKLGGYSNQPQHF.

The rearrangement uses TRBV2 and TRBJ2-7; 9 nucleotides match TRBD1. Trimming cost V 7 bases and J 2 bases; bases outside gene matches: 15. CDR1 is SNHLY, CDR2 FYNNEI, per germline. This CDR3 region has 17 residues. The CDR3: CASTPAGTGFLTYEQYF. The CDR3 nucleotides read TGTGCCAGCACCCCGGCAGGGACAGGGTTTTTGACCTACGAGCAGTACTTC.